The clone carrying this TCR beta chain was picked up a small number of times. The PCR contained 60 Vbeta and 13 Jbeta primers. Measured with immunoSEQ multiplex PCR; TCRdb has only the in-frame clones, and not every one. The table records about 67,000 clones, about two thirds of them present only once. The record originates from a study of cytomegalovirus exposure and HLA in healthy donors. Germline CDR1 LGHNA, CDR2 YSLEER. Trimming removed 0 bases from V and 3 bases from J, with 11 bases in between. CDR3 length: 15 amino acids. The sequence came from a woman aged 25-40 years in good health and CMV-seronegative. Specimen: PBMCs. V is TRBV4-3 and J is TRBJ1-2, with D unclear. The CDR3 is CASSQDFPRDYGYTF. The CDR3 DNA reads TGCGCCAGCAGCCAAGATTTCCCGAGGGACTATGGCTACACCTTC.